This TCR beta chain derives from a study of blood T cell repertoires in COVID-19 (dated by TCRdb to the early 2020s). Notes on the research overall: Samples covering the acute and convalescent phases of COVID-19 were provided by collaborators in the United States, Italy and Spain. The material from the prospective study consisted of cDNA or gDNA derived from T cells, B-cell-depleted T cells, or PBMCs. The dataset comprised deeply sampled blood TCRbeta repertoires from subjects exposed to, actively infected with, or recovered from COVID-19. A freely available public database, intended as a resource for researchers studying the immune response to SARS-CoV-2, is where the repertoires were released. Samples were obtained from the ongoing ImmuneRACE study (first 160 participants) and from over a thousand subjects provided by 6 global collaborators. Sample metadata almost always included a de-identified subject ID, COVID-19 status, age in years and sex. Where HLA class I and class II types were available, the types were taken from metadata supplied by the sample provider, not from assay-based typing. Paper-wide results and their limitations: How much clinical and demographic metadata was included differed by source and by participant, and the metadata was provided uncurated.

As to this clone: Its target antigen remains unknown. There are no base qualities to consult, and no much larger clone falls within one base.

Each collaborating institution followed its own protocols to collect whole blood in K2EDTA tubes. Collaborator samples were shipped for TCRbeta analysis as frozen whole blood, isolated PBMCs, or DNA extracted from either sample type. The immunoSEQ Assay, a bias-controlled multiplex PCR, was used to amplify TCRbeta CDR3 regions from genomic DNA. On the authors' methods: The number of nucleated cells in each sample was estimated from the amplification of reference gene primers within the assay. Sequence reads were collapsed and filtered to measure the absolute abundance of every unique TCRbeta CDR3 rearrangement. Productive Simpson clonality was computed per sample as the square root of Simpson's diversity index over productive rearrangements. TCRdb retrieved this table from immuneACCESS and kept in-frame rearrangements only. Not all clones are present; in checked studies, unresolved V genes account for under half, and no reason is known for the remainder. Clone size and the V and J calls come from that table; the DNA yielded D and trimming. The sample includes more than 95,000 clones, with around four fifths observed a single time. The ten most abundant clones make up about 8% of the sample.

Trimmed from V: 3 bases; trimmed from J: 7 bases; junction bases lacking a gene match: 4. The CDR3, cysteine through phenylalanine, is 15 amino acids long. The entry retains the CDR3 DNA only, 45 bases that are in frame from base 1. Per the germline V gene, SGHDT is the CDR1 and YYEEEE is the CDR2. The TCR comes from an older man with active or convalescent COVID-19. This chain is built from TRBV5-6 and TRBJ1-4; 12 junctional bases match TRBD1. Sequencing was performed on peripheral blood. CDR3 region: CASSSGQGAFEKLFF. Read as DNA, the sequence is TGTGCCAGCAGCTCGGGACAGGGGGCATTTGAAAAACTGTTTTTT.